A single sample is the source of the 20 T cell receptor beta chains below, sequenced in a study of blood T cell repertoires in COVID-19. TCRdb keeps only in-frame clones here, not all; method: immunoSEQ multiplex PCR. The data contain roughly 250,000 clones, approximately 86% of them singletons. The sample consisted of peripheral blood. The receptors were sampled from a human donor with COVID-19, enrolled during active disease. The donor label of this sample is uncertain.

The genes are TRBV5-6 and TRBJ1-1; D may be TRBD1 (6 bases). CDR3 length equals 13 residues. Germline loops: CDR1 SGHDT, CDR2 YYEEEE. With 0 bases removed from V and 8 bases from J, the gap between germline ends came to 11 bases. The CDR3 region has the DNA TGTGCCAGCAGCTTGGCCGGGGGGCGCGAAGCTTTCTTT. Translating it yields CASSLAGGREAFF.

The chain couples TRBV19 to TRBJ2-3; 8 bases line up with TRBD1. Germline V CDR1 and CDR2: LNHDA, SQIVND (reference sequence). The trim removed 11 bases at V and 12 bases at J, leaving 31 bases unmatched. The CDR3 consists of 18 residues. CDR3 protein: CAASRSVPRETDRGAQYF. The CDR3 bases are TGTGCCGCCAGTAGATCGGTCCCGAGGGAGACAGACAGGGGCGCCCAGTATTTT.

This chain connects TRBV19 to TRBJ2-5; TRBD2 aligns across 13 bases. Germline values: CDR1 LNHDA, CDR2 SQIVND (reference sequence). J was trimmed by 5 bases and V by 3 bases; bases with no gene match: 0. The CDR3 length is 14 residues. Here the CDR3 reads CASSMTSGGETQYF. CDR3 DNA sequence: TGTGCCAGTAGTATGACTAGCGGGGGGGAGACCCAGTACTTC.

The chain employs TRBV29-1 and TRBJ1-1; maybe TRBD1 (5 bases). CDR3 size: 12 residues. Looked up from germline, CDR1 is SQVTM and CDR2 is ANQGSEA. V lost 5 bases and J lost 4, with 11 bases in between. The CDR3 here is CSVLSGVTEAFF. For the CDR3, the DNA is TGCAGCGTTTTATCGGGGGTCACTGAAGCTTTCTTT.

This clone showed up just a few times. V and J are TRBV9 and TRBJ1-5; D gene ambiguous. Germline assignment: CDR1 SGDLS and CDR2 YYNGEE. This CDR3 spans 13 amino acids. V was trimmed by 0 bases and J by 6 bases, leaving 7 bases between them. The CDR3: CASSVGGTQPQHF. The CDR3 nucleotides read TGTGCCAGCAGCGTAGGCGGTACTCAGCCCCAGCATTTT.

The chain carries TRBV6-2 or TRBV6-3 and TRBJ1-5, with a weak D call TRBD1 (5 bases). The CDR3 is made up of 15 amino acids. V was cut by 6 bases and J by 0 bases, with 12 bases left in between. CDR1 and CDR2 (germline): MNHEY, SVGEGT. CDR3 sequence (DNA): TGTGCCAGCAGCGGGGCAGCTTATAGCAATCAGCCCCAGCATTTT. Amino acids: CASSGAAYSNQPQHF.

The chain is built from TRBV10-2 and TRBJ2-5, with D possibly TRBD2 on 6 matching bases. Trimming pared 6 bases from V and 4 bases from J, leaving 12 bases between. The CDR3 totals 13 residues. CDR1 and CDR2 from the germline V gene are WSHSY and SAAADI. CDR3 in DNA: TGCGCCAGCAGGGCGGAGGGTTTAGAGACCCAGTACTTC. Encoded protein: CASRAEGLETQYF.

To note about this clone: The same CDR3 also results from other DNA sequences found in this sample. This chain joins TRBV5-4 and TRBJ2-1; 11 bases map to TRBD1. CDR3 length equals 15 residues. Looked up from germline, CDR1 is SGHNT and CDR2 is YYREEE (reference sequence). V dropped 4 bases and J dropped 4; count of bases not matched to a gene: 4. The CDR3 DNA is TGTGCCAGCAGCCCCGGGACAGGGGGATACAATGAGCAGTTCTTC. Translation: CASSPGTGGYNEQFF.

The chain couples TRBV6-5 to TRBJ1-4, with 7 bases lining up with TRBD1. The CDR3 contains 14 residues. The germline CDR1 and CDR2 sequences are MNHEY and SVGAGI. Germline trimming cut 6 bases from V and 7 bases from J; bases unmatched to any gene: 8. The CDR3 here is CASSPRGATEKLFF. The CDR3 region has the DNA TGTGCCAGCAGCCCCAGGGGGGCGACTGAAAAACTGTTTTTT.

The chain joins TRBV5-1 to TRBJ2-5, with 10 bases that match TRBD1. Trimming removed 0 bases from V and 6 bases from J; junction bases left unmatched: 5. In germline, CDR1 is SGHRS, CDR2 YFSETQ. The CDR3 has 15 residues. The CDR3, as DNA: TGCGCCAGCAGCTTGGAGGGGGACAGGGGAAAGACCCAGTACTTC. Its protein product is CASSLEGDRGKTQYF. The full variable domain, its missing parts supplied by reference TRBV5-1 and TRBJ2-5, is KAGVTQTPRYLIKTRGQQVTLSCSPISGHRSVSWYQQTPGQGLQFLFEYFSETQRNKGNFPGRFSGRQFSNSRSEMNVSTLELGDSALYLCASSLEGDRGKTQYFGPGTRLLVL.

The chain links TRBV3-1 (or the pseudogene TRBV3-2) to TRBJ1-2; D is ambiguous. This CDR3 is 14 amino acids long. The germline CDR1 and CDR2 sequences are LGHDT and YNNKEL (reference sequence). The V end lost 0 bases, the J end lost 1 base, and 6 bases lay between the germline ends. The CDR3 DNA sequence: TGTGCCAGCAGCCAAGAGGCCGTTAACTATGGCTACACCTTC. Residues: CASSQEAVNYGYTF.

J is TRBJ2-1 and V is TRBV9; 9 bases line up with TRBD2. CDR1 is SGDLS and CDR2 is YYNGEE in the germline V gene. CDR3 size: 16 residues. V gave up 0 bases and J gave up 0 bases; unmatched junction bases: 1. The CDR3 DNA is TGTGCCAGCAGCGTAGGTAGCGGGAGCTCCTACAATGAGCAGTTCTTC. Translated: CASSVGSGSSYNEQFF.

The rearrangement links TRBV6-2 or TRBV6-3 to TRBJ2-3; TRBD2 is a possible D gene (6 bases). V lost 2 bases, J lost 2 bases, and 8 bases lay in between. This CDR3 contains 14 residues. Germline CDR1 reads MNHEY; CDR2 reads SVGEGT. The CDR3 spells CASSYGGPTDTQYF. CDR3 DNA sequence: TGTGCCAGCAGTTACGGAGGGCCCACAGATACGCAGTATTTT.

V is TRBV5-1 and J is TRBJ1-2; D possibly corresponds to TRBD1 (6 bases). CDR1 is SGHRS, CDR2 YFSETQ, per germline. V lost 4 bases and J 4 bases, leaving 14 bases between the germline ends. This CDR3 region has 14 residues. The CDR3 region is CASSPTQGFYGYTF. As DNA, the CDR3 is TGCGCCAGCAGCCCGACACAGGGTTTCTATGGCTACACCTTC.

With respect to this clone: Other DNA sequences from this sample encode an identical CDR3 as well. The rearrangement joins TRBV11-1 to TRBJ2-3; 7 bases agree with TRBD1. V trimming: 5 bases; J trimming: 0 bases; junction bases outside the gene matches: 2. Germline V gene sequence: CDR1 SGHAT, CDR2 FQDESV (reference sequence). The CDR3 has 14 residues. DNA of the CDR3: TGTGCCAGCAGCAGGGACAGAAGCACAGATACGCAGTATTTT. Translated, it gives CASSRDRSTDTQYF.

V usage is TRBV5-4 and J usage is TRBJ2-1, with 9 nucleotides matching TRBD1. V was clipped by 1 base and J by 0 bases; unmatched bases: 5. The CDR3 has 17 residues. Germline CDR1 is SGHNT and CDR2 is YYREEE (reference sequence). The CDR3 reads CASSLHPGQGSYNEQFF. CDR3 nucleotides: TGTGCCAGCAGCTTGCACCCGGGACAGGGCTCCTACAATGAGCAGTTCTTC.

The DNA for the CDR3 is TGTGCCAGCCGGGCGGCGGGGACTAGCGGAATTAACCAAGAGACCCAGTACTTC. Protein product: CASRAAGTSGINQETQYF. The chain couples TRBV25-1 to TRBJ2-5; 11 nucleotides match TRBD2. CDR3 length equals 18 residues. Germline V gene sequence: CDR1 MGHDK, CDR2 SYGVNS. With 8 bases clipped from V and 0 bases from J, the junction kept 14 bases outside the gene matches.

The rearrangement links TRBV27 to TRBJ1-1; TRBD1 matches at 7 bases. The CDR3 runs 13 residues. Germline trimming cut 3 bases from V and 7 bases from J; bases unmatched to any gene: 5. Germline CDR1 MNHEY, CDR2 SMNVEV (reference sequence). In nucleotides, the CDR3 is TGTGCCAGCAGTTTCAGACGACAGGGTGAAGCTTTCTTT. It translates to CASSFRRQGEAFF.

CDR3 bases: TGTGCCAGCAGCTTAGGAGGCGGGAGACAGGAGACCCAGTACTTC. This codes for CASSLGGGRQETQYF. The chain joins TRBV11-2 to TRBJ2-5, with TRBD2 matching 7 bases. Germline CDR1 and CDR2: SGHAT and FQNNGV. After removal of 1 base from V and 5 bases from J, the junction contained 7 bases not matched to a gene. The length of the CDR3 is 15 residues.

This sequence joins TRBV7-2 and TRBJ2-1, with a possible D match to TRBD2 (6 bases). The germline CDR1 and CDR2 sequences are SGHTA and FQGNSA. The CDR3 contains 14 residues. Trimming removed 1 base at V and 9 bases at J, with 13 bases between. The CDR3 sequence is CASSLELAMPEQFF. The CDR3 DNA follows: TGTGCCAGCAGCTTAGAACTAGCTATGCCTGAGCAGTTCTTC.